This TCR beta chain was sequenced for a study of technical replicates of blood from several donors. Assay: immunoSEQ multiplex PCR; the TCRdb copy retains only in-frame clones and omits some. The sample carries about 73,000 clones, just over 90% recorded once. The CDR3 covers 14 residues. In germline, CDR1 is MDHEN, CDR2 SYDVKM. With V trimmed by 2 bases and J by 0 bases, 0 bases remained unmatched. Sequencing was carried out using T cells isolated from PBMCs. This rearrangement joins TRBV28 to TRBJ1-1; 7 positions agree with TRBD1. The TCR was taken from a human donor in good health. CDR3 nucleotide sequence: TGTGCCAGCAGTTTAACAGGGGTGAACACTGAAGCTTTCTTT. Translation gives CASSLTGVNTEAFF.